These T cell receptor beta chains were read from a single sample in a study of Ad26.COV2.S vaccination and SARS-CoV-2 variants. Measured with immunoSEQ multiplex PCR; TCRdb has only the in-frame clones, and not every one. The sample holds 300,000 to 400,000 clones, 70% to 90% seen once. Sequenced material: peripheral blood, taken in a trial of Ad26.COV2.S vaccine versus placebo. The receptors were sampled from a person aged 18-60 years who received the Ad26.COV2.S COVID-19 vaccine or a placebo. Both conserved end residues are part of each CDR3. Each record gives: J gene, D gene, clone size, V gene, CDR3 protein, CDR3 DNA. A D gene is named only where the DNA matches it firmly. Size is omitted from some rows. Given values are once, few, many or a class for expanded clones.

TRBJ2-5	.	.	TRBV5-6	CASSWPYSGETQYF	TGTGCCAGCAGCTGGCCCTACTCGGGGGAGACCCAGTACTTC
TRBJ2-1	TRBD2	.	TRBV19	CASSTSFVEVAGYNEQFF	TGTGCCAGTAGTACCTCTTTCGTGGAGGTAGCGGGCTACAATGAGCAGTTCTTC
TRBJ2-4	.	.	TRBV4-3	CASSQAGLSGIQYF	TGCGCCAGCAGCCAAGCGGGACTCTCCGGCATTCAGTACTTC
TRBJ2-2	.	.	TRBV28	CASSPDTGELFF	TGTGCCAGCAGCCCGGACACCGGGGAGCTGTTTTTT
TRBJ2-1	.	.	TRBV28	CASSFQSYSSYNEQFF	TGTGCCAGCAGTTTCCAAAGCTACAGCTCCTACAATGAGCAGTTCTTC
TRBJ2-1	.	.	TRBV7-2	CASTLRIREPLEFF	TGTGCCAGCACCTTACGTATCCGGGAGCCTCTGGAGTTCTTC
TRBJ2-7	.	.	TRBV2	CASIPAGSGSYEQYF	TGTGCCAGCATTCCGGCGGGGAGCGGGTCCTACGAGCAGTACTTC
TRBJ2-7	.	.	TRBV28	CASSSTGTGYEQYF	TGTGCCAGCAGTTCGACCGGGACTGGCTACGAGCAGTACTTC
TRBJ1-6	.	.	TRBV19	CASSISGTVPSPLHF	TGTGCCAGTAGTATTTCTGGAACAGTCCCTTCACCCCTCCACTTT
TRBJ1-2	.	few	TRBV3-1/TRBV3-2	CASSRIRDSGYTF	TGTGCCAGCAGCCGAATAAGGGACTCTGGCTACACCTTC
TRBJ2-7	TRBD2	.	TRBV3-1/TRBV3-2	CASSQSTTSGRSYEQYF	TGTGCCAGCAGCCAATCGACGACTAGCGGTAGATCCTACGAGCAGTACTTC
TRBJ1-4	.	.	TRBV5-5	CASSFPGEKLFF	TGTGCCAGCAGCTTCCCGGGAGAAAAACTGTTTTTT
TRBJ1-4	.	.	TRBV7-9	CASSAGRTNEKLFF	TGTGCCAGCAGCGCTGGACGGACGAATGAAAAACTGTTTTTT